Listed here are 11 T cell receptor beta chains from one sample, sequenced in a study of CD8+ T cells in alopecia areata. RNA, once extracted, was reverse transcribed into cDNA for use as the sequencing template. Assay: immunoSEQ multiplex PCR; the TCRdb copy retains only in-frame clones and omits some. This table holds some 150,000 clones, around 55% found once. The sample was CD8+ T cells sorted from blood, taken at week 0. The receptors stem from a human donor with alopecia areata.

This chain connects TRBV7-9 to TRBJ1-2; 8 bases are a match to TRBD1. Germline lookup yields CDR1 SEHNR and CDR2 FQNEAQ (reference sequence). V was clipped by 5 bases and J by 8 bases; unmatched bases: 16. The CDR3 is 16 residues long. CDR3 sequence (DNA): TGTGCCAGCAGCCTAGACCGGGACAGGAGTGCTTTGGGCTACACCTTC. Its translation is CASSLDRDRSALGYTF.

The chain recombines TRBV29-1 with TRBJ2-7; 9 bases align to TRBD1. The CDR3 loop spans 13 amino acids. Trimming cost V 4 bases and J 4 bases; bases outside gene matches: 5. CDR1 is SQVTM, CDR2 ANQGSEA, per germline. The CDR3 DNA reads as TGCAGCGTTGTAGGGACAGGGCAGTACGAGCAGTACTTC. This sequence encodes CSVVGTGQYEQYF.

This clone was seen a few times. The rearrangement joins TRBV30 to TRBJ1-5; 7 bases are a match to TRBD1. Trimming cost V 2 bases and J 8 bases; bases outside gene matches: 9. Germline V gene lookup returns CDR1 GTSNPN and CDR2 SVGIG (reference sequence). The CDR3 is made up of 14 amino acids. The CDR3 coding sequence is TGTGCCTGGAGTAAGACAGGGCCTCGTGAGCCCCAGCATTTT. As protein: CAWSKTGPREPQHF. The entire variable domain, with the rest obtained from reference TRBV30 and TRBJ1-5, is as follows: SQTIHQWPATLVQPVGSPLSLECTVEGTSNPNLYWYRQAAGRGLQLLFYSVGIGQISSEVPQNLSASRPQDRQFILSSKKLLLSDSGFYLCAWSKTGPREPQHFGDGTRLSIL.

The gene calls are TRBV7-6 and TRBJ2-1; 11 bases line up with TRBD2. Per germline, CDR1 SGHVS and CDR2 FNYEAQ. J was trimmed by 4 bases and V by 5 bases; bases with no gene match: 7. The CDR3 length is 16 residues. The CDR3 nucleotides read TGTGCCAGCAGCCCGGAGACTAGCGGGACGTACAATGAGCAGTTCTTC. It is translated as CASSPETSGTYNEQFF.

Comment on this clone: Other DNA sequences from this sample encode an identical CDR3 as well. This chain connects TRBV30 to TRBJ1-1; D gene uncertain. The CDR3 spans 12 residues. Germline CDR1 reads GTSNPN; CDR2 reads SVGIG (reference sequence). Trimming removed 3 bases from V and 1 base from J, with 6 bases in between. The CDR3 here is CAWRASNTEAFF. The CDR3, as DNA: TGTGCCTGGAGAGCGTCGAACACTGAAGCTTTCTTT.

This clone was seen only a few times. The CDR3 sequence is CASSQSGREAFF. CDR3 DNA: TGCGCCAGCAGCCAGAGCGGGAGGGAAGCTTTCTTT. The chain joins TRBV4-3 to TRBJ1-1; D call uncertain. Per the germline V gene, CDR1 is LGHNA and CDR2 is YSLEER. The CDR3 is 12 amino acids. V gave up 3 bases and J gave up 8 bases, with 10 bases separating them.

The chain carries TRBV5-6 and TRBJ2-5, with D possibly being TRBD2 (5 bases). CDR1 SGHDT and CDR2 YYEEEE come from the germline V gene. The CDR3 length is 14 residues. Trimming removed 2 bases at V and 4 bases at J, with 12 bases between. The CDR3 loop reads CASSLQLVPETQYF. DNA for the CDR3: TGTGCCAGCAGCTTACAACTAGTTCCAGAGACCCAGTACTTC. The full variable domain, in which reference TRBV5-6 and TRBJ2-5 provide the parts outside the CDR3, is DAGVTQSPTHLIKTRGQQVTLRCSPKSGHDTVSWYQQALGQGPQFIFQYYEEEERQRGNFPDRFSGHQFPNYSSELNVNALLLGDSALYLCASSLQLVPETQYFGPGTRLLVL.

The rearrangement uses TRBV29-1 and TRBJ2-3, with D perhaps assigned TRBD1 or TRBD2 (5 bases each). The V end was cut by 3 bases, the J end by 5 bases, with 18 bases between. Germline CDR1 SQVTM, CDR2 ANQGSEA. The CDR3 has 15 amino acids. CDR3 loop: CSVDNTGTPGDTQYF. In nucleotides, the CDR3 is TGCAGCGTTGACAATACCGGGACCCCGGGAGATACGCAGTATTTT.

The rearrangement uses TRBV11-2 and TRBJ2-5, with 7 bases identical to TRBD1. This CDR3 spans 15 amino acids. Germline V lookup: CDR1 SGHAT, CDR2 FQNNGV. V was clipped by 4 bases and J by 0 bases; unmatched bases: 5. CDR3 DNA sequence: TGTGCCAGCAGCTACGGGACAGCTTACCAAGAGACCCAGTACTTC. Encoded protein: CASSYGTAYQETQYF.

This clone came up once. The chain is built from TRBV5-1 and TRBJ2-2; TRBD2 might be the D (6 bases). Trimming pared 0 bases from V and 4 bases from J, leaving 16 bases between. The CDR3 length is 17 residues. The germline gives CDR1 SGHRS, CDR2 YFSETQ. For the CDR3, the DNA is TGCGCCAGCAGCTTGGCCCGGTCGGGGGAGTTCACCGGGGAGCTGTTTTTT. Translated: CASSLARSGEFTGELFF.

This clone has a handful of counts. The J gene is TRBJ2-2, the V gene TRBV29-1; D might be TRBD1 (6 bases). Trimming pared 4 bases from V and 6 bases from J, leaving 15 bases between. The germline V gene encodes CDR1 SQVTM and CDR2 ANQGSEA. CDR3 length equals 14 residues. In DNA, the CDR3 is TGCAGCGTTGTAGGCCTACAGGGCTCCGGGGAGCTGTTTTTT. It is translated as CSVVGLQGSGELFF.